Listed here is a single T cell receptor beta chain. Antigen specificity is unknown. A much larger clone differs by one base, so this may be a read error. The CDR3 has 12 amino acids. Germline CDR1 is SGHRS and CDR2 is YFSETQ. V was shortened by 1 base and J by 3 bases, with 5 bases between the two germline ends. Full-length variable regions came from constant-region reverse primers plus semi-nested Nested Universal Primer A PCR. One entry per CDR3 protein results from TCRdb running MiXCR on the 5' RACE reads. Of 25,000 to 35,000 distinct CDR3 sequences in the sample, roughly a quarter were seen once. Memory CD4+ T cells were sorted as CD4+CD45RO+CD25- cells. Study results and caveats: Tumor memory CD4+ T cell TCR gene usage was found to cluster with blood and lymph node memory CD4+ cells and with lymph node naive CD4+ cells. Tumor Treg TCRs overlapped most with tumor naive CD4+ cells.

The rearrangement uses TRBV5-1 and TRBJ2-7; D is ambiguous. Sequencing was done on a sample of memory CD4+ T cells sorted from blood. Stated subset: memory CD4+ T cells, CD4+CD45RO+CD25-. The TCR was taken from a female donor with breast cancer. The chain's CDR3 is CASSLRRYEQYF. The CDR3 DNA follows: TGCGCCAGCAGCTTGCGCCGCTACGAGCAGTACTTC. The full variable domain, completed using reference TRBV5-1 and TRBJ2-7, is KAGVTQTPRYLIKTRGQQVTLSCSPISGHRSVSWYQQTPGQGLQFLFEYFSETQRNKGNFPGRFSGRQFSNSRSEMNVSTLELGDSALYLCASSLRRYEQYFGPGTRLTVT.